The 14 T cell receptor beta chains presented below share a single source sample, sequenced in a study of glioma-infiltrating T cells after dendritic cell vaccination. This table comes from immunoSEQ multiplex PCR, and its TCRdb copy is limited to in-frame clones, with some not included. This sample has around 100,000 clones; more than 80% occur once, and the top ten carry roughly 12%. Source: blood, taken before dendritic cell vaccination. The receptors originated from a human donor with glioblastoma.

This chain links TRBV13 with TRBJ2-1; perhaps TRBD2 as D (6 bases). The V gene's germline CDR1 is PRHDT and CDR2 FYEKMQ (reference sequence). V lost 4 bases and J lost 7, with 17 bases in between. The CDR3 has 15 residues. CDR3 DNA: TGTGCCAGCAGCTCCTACCGGTTAGGAGGGAATGAGCAGTTCTTC. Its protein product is CASSSYRLGGNEQFF.

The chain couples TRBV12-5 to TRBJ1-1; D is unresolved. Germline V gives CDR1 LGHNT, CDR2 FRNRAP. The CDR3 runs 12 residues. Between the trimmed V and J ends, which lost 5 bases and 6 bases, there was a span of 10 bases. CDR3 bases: TGTGCTAGTGGTCCCTTAACACCTGAAGCTTTCTTT. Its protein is CASGPLTPEAFF.

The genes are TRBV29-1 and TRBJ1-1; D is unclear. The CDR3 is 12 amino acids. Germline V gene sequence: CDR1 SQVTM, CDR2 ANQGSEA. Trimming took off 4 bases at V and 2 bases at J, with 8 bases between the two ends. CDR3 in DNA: TGCAGCGTTGGTGGGAGTAACACTGAAGCTTTCTTT. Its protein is CSVGGSNTEAFF.

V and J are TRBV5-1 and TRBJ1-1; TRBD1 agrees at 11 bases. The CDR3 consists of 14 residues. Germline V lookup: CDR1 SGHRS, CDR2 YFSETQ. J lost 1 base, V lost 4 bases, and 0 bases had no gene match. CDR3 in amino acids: CASSGTGGNTEAFF. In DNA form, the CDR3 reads TGCGCCAGCAGCGGGACAGGGGGGAACACTGAAGCTTTCTTT.

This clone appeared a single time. The CDR3 DNA reads as TGTGCCAGCAGTTACCGATCCCGGGACAGTCCTGAAGCTTTCTTT. Translation: CASSYRSRDSPEAFF. The chain carries TRBV27 and TRBJ1-1; the match to TRBD1 covers 7 bases. V lost 4 bases to trimming and J lost 6 bases; unmatched junction nucleotides: 11. The CDR3 contains 15 residues. The germline V gene encodes CDR1 MNHEY and CDR2 SMNVEV (reference sequence).

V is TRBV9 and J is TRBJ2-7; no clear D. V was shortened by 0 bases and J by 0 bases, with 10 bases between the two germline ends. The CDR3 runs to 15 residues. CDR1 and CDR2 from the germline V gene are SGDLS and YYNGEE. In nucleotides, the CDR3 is TGTGCCAGCAGCGTAGCTGCAGCGAGCTCCTACGAGCAGTACTTC. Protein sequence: CASSVAAASSYEQYF.

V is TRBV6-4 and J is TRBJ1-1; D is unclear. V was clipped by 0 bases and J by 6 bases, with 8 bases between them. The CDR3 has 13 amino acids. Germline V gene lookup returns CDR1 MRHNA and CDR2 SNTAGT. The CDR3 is CASSDSPGAEAFF. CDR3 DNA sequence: TGTGCCAGCAGTGACTCCCCGGGTGCTGAAGCTTTCTTT.

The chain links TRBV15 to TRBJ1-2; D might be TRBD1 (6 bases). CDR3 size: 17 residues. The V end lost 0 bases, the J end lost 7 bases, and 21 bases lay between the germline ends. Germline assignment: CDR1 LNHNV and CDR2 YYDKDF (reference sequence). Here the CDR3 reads CATSRDLVGALQRGYTF. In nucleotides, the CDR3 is TGTGCCACCAGCAGAGATCTTGTGGGGGCCTTGCAACGTGGCTACACCTTC. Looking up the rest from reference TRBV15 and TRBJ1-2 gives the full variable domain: DAMVIQNPRYQVTQFGKPVTLSCSQTLNHNVMYWYQQKSSQAPKLLFHYYDKDFNNEADTPDNFQSRRPNTSFCFLDIRSPGLGDTAMYLCATSRDLVGALQRGYTFGSGTRLTVV.

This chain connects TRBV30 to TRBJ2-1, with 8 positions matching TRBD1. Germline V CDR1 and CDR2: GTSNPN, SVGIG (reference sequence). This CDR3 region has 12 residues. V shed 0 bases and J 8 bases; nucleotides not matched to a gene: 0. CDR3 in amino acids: CAWSVQGDEQFF. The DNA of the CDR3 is TGTGCCTGGAGTGTACAGGGGGATGAGCAGTTCTTC.

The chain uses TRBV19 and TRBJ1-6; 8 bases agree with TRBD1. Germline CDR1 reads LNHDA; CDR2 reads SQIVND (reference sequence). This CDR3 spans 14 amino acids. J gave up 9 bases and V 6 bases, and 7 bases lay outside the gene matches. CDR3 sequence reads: CASSPTGGSSPLHF. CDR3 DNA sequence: TGTGCCAGTAGCCCTACAGGGGGGAGTTCACCCCTCCACTTT.

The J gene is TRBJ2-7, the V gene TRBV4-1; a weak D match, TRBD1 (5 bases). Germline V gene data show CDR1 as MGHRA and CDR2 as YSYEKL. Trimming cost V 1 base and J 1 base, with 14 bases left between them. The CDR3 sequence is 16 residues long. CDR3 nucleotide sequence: TGCGCCAGCAGCCAAGTACCGCCAGGGCGATCCTACGAGCAGTACTTC. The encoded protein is CASSQVPPGRSYEQYF.

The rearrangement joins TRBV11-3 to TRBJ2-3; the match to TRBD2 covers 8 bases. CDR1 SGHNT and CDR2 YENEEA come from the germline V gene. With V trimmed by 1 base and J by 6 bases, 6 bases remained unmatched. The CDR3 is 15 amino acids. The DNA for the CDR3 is TGTGCCAGCAGCTTAGCGGGGGGGCCTCTTGATACGCAGTATTTT. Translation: CASSLAGGPLDTQYF.

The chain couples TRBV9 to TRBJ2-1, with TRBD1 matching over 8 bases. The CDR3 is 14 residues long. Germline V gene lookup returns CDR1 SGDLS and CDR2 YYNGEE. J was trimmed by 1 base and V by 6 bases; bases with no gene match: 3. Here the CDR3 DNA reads TGTGCCAGCAACCGGGACAGGTCCTACAATGAGCAGTTCTTC. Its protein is CASNRDRSYNEQFF.

CDR3 region: CASSLGLAGEGDTQYF. CDR3 nucleotide sequence: TGTGCCAGCAGCTTGGGACTAGCGGGGGAGGGAGATACGCAGTATTTT. This chain links TRBV5-6 with TRBJ2-3; 12 nucleotides match TRBD2. Unmatched junction bases numbered 4, after V lost 0 bases and J lost 5 bases. The germline V gene encodes CDR1 SGHDT and CDR2 YYEEEE. This CDR3 has 16 amino acids.